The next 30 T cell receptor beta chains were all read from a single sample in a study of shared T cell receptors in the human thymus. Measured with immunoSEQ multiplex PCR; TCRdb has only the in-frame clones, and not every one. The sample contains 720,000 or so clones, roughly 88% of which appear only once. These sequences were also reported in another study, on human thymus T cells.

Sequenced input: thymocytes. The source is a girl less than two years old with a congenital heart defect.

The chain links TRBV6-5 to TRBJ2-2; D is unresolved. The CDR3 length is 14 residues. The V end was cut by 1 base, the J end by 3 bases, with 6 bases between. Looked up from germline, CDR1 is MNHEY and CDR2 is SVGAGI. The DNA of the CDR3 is TGTGCCAGCAGTTACTTAGATTACACCGGGGAGCTGTTTTTT. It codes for CASSYLDYTGELFF.

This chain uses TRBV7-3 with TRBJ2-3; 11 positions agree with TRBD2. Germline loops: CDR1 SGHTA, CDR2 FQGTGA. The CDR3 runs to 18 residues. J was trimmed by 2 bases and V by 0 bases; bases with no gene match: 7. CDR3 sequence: CASSLTLAGEAITDTQYF. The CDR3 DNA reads TGTGCCAGCAGCTTAACACTAGCGGGGGAAGCAATCACAGATACGCAGTATTTT. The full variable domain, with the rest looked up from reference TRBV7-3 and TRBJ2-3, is GAGVSQTPSNKVTEKGKYVELRCDPISGHTALYWYRQSLGQGPEFLIYFQGTGAADDSGLPNDRFFAVRPEGSVSTLKIQRTERGDSAVYLCASSLTLAGEAITDTQYFGPGTRLTVL.

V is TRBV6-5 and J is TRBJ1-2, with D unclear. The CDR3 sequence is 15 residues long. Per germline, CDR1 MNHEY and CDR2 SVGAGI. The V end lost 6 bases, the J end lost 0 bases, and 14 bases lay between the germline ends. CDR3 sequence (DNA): TGTGCCAGCAGCCCTTTCTCGGAGCCTAACTATGGCTACACCTTC. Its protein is CASSPFSEPNYGYTF.

The CDR3 DNA sequence: TGTGCCAGCAGCTCGACATCCAGGGATAACTATGGCTACACCTTC. Its protein is CASSSTSRDNYGYTF. The chain recombines TRBV11-2 with TRBJ1-2, with a tentative D call TRBD1 (5 bases). The germline V gene encodes CDR1 SGHAT and CDR2 FQNNGV. The CDR3 has 15 residues. Trimming took 4 bases from V and 1 from J, leaving 13 bases between them.

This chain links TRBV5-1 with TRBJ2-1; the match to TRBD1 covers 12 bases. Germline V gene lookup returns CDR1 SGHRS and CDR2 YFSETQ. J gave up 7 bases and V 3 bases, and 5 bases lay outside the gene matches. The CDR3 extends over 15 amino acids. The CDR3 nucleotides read TGCGCCAGCAGCTCCGGGACAGGGGGCGTAAATGAGCAGTTCTTC. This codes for CASSSGTGGVNEQFF.

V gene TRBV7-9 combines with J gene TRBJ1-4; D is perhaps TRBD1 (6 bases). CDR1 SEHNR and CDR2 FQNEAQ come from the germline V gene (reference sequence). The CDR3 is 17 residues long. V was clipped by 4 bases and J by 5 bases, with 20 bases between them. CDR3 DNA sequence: TGTGCCAGCAGCTGTACAAGGACAGCCATATTAAATGAAAAACTGTTTTTT. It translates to CASSCTRTAILNEKLFF.

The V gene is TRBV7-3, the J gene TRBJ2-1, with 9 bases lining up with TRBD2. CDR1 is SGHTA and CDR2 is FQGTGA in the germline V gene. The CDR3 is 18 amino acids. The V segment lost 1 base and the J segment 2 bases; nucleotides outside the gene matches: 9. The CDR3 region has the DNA TGTGCCAGCAGCTTAAAAGGCGAGCGGGGGGACACCTACAATGAGCAGTTCTTC. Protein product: CASSLKGERGDTYNEQFF.

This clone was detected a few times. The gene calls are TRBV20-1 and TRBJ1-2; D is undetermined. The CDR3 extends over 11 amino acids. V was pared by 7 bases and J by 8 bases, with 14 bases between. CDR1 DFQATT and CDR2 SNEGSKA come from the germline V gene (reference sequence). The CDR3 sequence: CSVKRVRGYTF. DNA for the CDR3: TGCAGTGTCAAGCGGGTTCGGGGCTACACCTTC.

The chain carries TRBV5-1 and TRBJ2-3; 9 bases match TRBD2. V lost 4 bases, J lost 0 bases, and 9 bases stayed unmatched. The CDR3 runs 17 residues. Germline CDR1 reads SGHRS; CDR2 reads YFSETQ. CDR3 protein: CASSKTKRGASTDTQYF. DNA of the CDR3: TGCGCCAGCAGCAAAACCAAGCGGGGGGCTAGCACAGATACGCAGTATTTT.

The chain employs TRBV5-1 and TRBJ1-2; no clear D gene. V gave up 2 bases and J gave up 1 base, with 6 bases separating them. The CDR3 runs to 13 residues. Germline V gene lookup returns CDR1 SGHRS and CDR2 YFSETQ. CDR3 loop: CASSFTSNYGYTF. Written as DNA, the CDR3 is TGCGCCAGCAGCTTCACGAGTAACTATGGCTACACCTTC.

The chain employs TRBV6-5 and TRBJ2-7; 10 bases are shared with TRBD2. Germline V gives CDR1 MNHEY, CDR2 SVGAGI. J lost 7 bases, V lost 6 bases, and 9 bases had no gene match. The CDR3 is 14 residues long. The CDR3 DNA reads TGTGCCAGCAGCGCCTTTAGCGGGGGGTCAGAGCAGTACTTC. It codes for CASSAFSGGSEQYF.

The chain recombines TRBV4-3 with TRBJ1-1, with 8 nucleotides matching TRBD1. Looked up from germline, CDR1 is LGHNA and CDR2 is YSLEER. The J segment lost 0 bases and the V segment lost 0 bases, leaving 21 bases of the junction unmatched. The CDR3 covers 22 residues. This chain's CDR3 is CASSQETGGQGFDLLMNTEAFF. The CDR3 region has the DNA TGCGCCAGCAGCCAAGAGACAGGAGGACAGGGATTCGACCTCCTCATGAACACTGAAGCTTTCTTT.

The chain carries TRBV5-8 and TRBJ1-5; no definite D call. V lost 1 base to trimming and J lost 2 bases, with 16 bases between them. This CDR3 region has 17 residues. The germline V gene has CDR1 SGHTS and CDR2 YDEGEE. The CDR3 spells CASSLFRYRGGNQPQHF. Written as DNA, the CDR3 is TGTGCCAGCAGCTTGTTTCGTTATCGGGGTGGCAATCAGCCCCAGCATTTT.

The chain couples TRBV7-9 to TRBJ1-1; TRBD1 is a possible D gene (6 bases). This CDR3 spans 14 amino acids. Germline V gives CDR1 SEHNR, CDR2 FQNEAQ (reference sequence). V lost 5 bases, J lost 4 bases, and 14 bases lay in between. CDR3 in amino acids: CASSPPPRGTEAFF. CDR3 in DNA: TGTGCCAGCAGCCCCCCGCCCAGGGGCACTGAAGCTTTCTTT. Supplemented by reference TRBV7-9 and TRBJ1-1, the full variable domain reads DTGVSQNPRHKITKRGQNVTFRCDPISEHNRLYWYRQTLGQGPEFLTYFQNEAQLEKSRLLSDRFSAERPKGSFSTLEIQRTEQGDSAMYLCASSPPPRGTEAFFGQGTRLTVV.

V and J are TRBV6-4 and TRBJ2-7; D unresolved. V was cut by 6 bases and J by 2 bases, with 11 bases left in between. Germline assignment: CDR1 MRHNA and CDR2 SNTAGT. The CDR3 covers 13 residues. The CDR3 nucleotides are TGTGCCAGCAGCGCCCAGATGCCCTACGAGCAGTACTTC. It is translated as CASSAQMPYEQYF.

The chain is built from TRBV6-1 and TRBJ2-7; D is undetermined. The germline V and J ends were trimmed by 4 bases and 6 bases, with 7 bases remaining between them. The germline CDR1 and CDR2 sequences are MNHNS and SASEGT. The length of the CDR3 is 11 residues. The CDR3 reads CASSVPLEQYF. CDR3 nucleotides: TGTGCCAGCAGTGTACCACTCGAGCAGTACTTC.

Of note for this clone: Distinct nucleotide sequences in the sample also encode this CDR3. The CDR3 spells CASSVELFEKGRGFGNEQFF. CDR3 in DNA: TGTGCCAGCAGCGTAGAGTTGTTTGAGAAGGGCAGGGGCTTCGGCAATGAGCAGTTCTTC. The genes are TRBV9 and TRBJ2-1, with a tentative D call TRBD1 (6 bases). The germline V and J ends were trimmed by 0 bases and 6 bases, with 28 bases remaining between them. CDR1 and CDR2 from the germline V gene are SGDLS and YYNGEE. This CDR3 is built from 20 residues.

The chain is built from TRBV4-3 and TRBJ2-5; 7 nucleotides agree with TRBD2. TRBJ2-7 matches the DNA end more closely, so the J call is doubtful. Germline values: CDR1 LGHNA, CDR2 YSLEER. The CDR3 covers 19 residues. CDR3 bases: TGCGCCAGCAGCCAATCCCCCCTAGCGGACACGGCCCTAAACTACGAGCAGTACTTC. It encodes CASSQSPLADTALNYEQYF.

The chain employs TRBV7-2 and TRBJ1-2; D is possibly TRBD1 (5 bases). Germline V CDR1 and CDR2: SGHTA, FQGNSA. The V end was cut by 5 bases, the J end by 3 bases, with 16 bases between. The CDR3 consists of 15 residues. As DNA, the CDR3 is TGTGCCAGCAGCCCCCATGTACGGGGGGACTATGGCTACACCTTC. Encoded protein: CASSPHVRGDYGYTF.

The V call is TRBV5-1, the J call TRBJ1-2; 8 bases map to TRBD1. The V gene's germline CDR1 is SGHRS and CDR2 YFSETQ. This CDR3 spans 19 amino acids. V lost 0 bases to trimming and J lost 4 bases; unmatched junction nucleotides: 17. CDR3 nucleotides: TGCGCCAGCAGCTTGGAGGCGGGGACAGGCCCCGGTGCCCTCTATGGCTACACCTTC. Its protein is CASSLEAGTGPGALYGYTF. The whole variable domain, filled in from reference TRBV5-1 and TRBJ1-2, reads KAGVTQTPRYLIKTRGQQVTLSCSPISGHRSVSWYQQTPGQGLQFLFEYFSETQRNKGNFPGRFSGRQFSNSRSEMNVSTLELGDSALYLCASSLEAGTGPGALYGYTFGSGTRLTVV.

The CDR3 loop reads CASSETGWGNQPQHF. As DNA, the CDR3 is TGTGCCAGCAGTGAAACAGGATGGGGCAATCAGCCCCAGCATTTT. This chain connects TRBV2 to TRBJ1-5; a weak D match, TRBD1 (5 bases). Trimming removed 2 bases at V and 2 bases at J, with 10 bases between. Germline CDR1 SNHLY, CDR2 FYNNEI. The CDR3 contains 15 residues.

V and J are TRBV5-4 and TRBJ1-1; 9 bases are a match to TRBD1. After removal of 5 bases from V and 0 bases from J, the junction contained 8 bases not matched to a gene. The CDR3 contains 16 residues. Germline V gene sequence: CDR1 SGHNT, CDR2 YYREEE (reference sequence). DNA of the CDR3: TGTGCCAGCAGACGAAAGGGGACAGGGATGAACACTGAAGCTTTCTTT. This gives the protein CASRRKGTGMNTEAFF.

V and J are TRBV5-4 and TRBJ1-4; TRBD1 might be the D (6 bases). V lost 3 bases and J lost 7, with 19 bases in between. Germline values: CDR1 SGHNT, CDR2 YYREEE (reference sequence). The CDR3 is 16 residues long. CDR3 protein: CASSSARGGGAEKLFF. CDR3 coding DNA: TGTGCCAGCAGCTCAGCTCGGGGCGGGGGGGCTGAAAAACTGTTTTTT.

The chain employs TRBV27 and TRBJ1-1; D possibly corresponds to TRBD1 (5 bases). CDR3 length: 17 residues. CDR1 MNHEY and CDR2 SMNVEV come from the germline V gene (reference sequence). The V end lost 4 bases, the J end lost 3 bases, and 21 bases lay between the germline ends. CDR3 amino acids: CASSSRVGGPQHTEAFF. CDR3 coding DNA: TGTGCCAGCAGTTCCAGGGTCGGTGGGCCTCAGCACACTGAAGCTTTCTTT.

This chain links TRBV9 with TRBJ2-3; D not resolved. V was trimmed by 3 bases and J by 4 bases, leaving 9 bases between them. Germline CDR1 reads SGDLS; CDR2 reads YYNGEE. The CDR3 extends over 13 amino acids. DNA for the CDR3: TGTGCCAGCAGCGCGGAGAACTCAGATACGCAGTATTTT. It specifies CASSAENSDTQYF.

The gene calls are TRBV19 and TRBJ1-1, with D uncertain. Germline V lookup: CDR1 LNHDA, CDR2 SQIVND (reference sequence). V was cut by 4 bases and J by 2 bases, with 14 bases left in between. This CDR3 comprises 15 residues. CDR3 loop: CASSTPVPANTEAFF. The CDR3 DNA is TGTGCCAGTAGTACTCCAGTCCCCGCAAACACTGAAGCTTTCTTT.

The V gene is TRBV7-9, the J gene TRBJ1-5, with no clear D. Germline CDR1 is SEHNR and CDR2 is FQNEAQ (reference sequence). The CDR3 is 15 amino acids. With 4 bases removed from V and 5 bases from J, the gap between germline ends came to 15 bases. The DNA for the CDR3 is TGTGCCAGCAGCTCCGGACGGGAAGGGCATCAGCCCCAGCATTTT. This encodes CASSSGREGHQPQHF.

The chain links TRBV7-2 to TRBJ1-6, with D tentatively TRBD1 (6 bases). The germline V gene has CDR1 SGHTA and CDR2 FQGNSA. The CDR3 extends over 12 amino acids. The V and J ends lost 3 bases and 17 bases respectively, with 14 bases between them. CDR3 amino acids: CASSLQTGFFHF. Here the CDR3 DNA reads TGTGCCAGCAGCTTGCAGACAGGCTTTTTCCACTTT. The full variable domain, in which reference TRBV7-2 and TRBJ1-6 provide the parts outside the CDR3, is GAGVSQSPSNKVTEKGKDVELRCDPISGHTALYWYRQSLGQGLEFLIYFQGNSAPDKSGLPSDRFSAERTGGSVSTLTIQRTQQEDSAVYLCASSLQTGFFHFGNGTRLTVT.

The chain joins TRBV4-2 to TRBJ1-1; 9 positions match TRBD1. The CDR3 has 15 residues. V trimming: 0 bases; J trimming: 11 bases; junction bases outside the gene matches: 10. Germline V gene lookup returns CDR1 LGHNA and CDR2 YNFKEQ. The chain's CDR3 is CASSQESTGGPGAFF. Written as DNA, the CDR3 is TGTGCCAGCAGCCAAGAATCAACAGGGGGCCCCGGGGCTTTCTTT.

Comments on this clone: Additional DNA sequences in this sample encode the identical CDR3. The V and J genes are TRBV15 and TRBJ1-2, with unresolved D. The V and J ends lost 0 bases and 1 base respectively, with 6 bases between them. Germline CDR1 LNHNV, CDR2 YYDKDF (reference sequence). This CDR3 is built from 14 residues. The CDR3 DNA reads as TGTGCCACCAGCAGAGATAGTCTTAACTATGGCTACACCTTC. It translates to CATSRDSLNYGYTF.